Listed here are 20 T cell receptor beta chains from one sample, sequenced in a study of OX40 agonist ivuxolimab in advanced cancers. Library prep was done by the immunoSEQ multiplex PCR assay. The table was pulled from immuneACCESS by TCRdb, which kept in-frame rearrangements only. Such tables lose some clones; where checked, under half of the loss comes from unresolved V genes, and the rest has no known cause. The sample contains about 100,000 clones, 90% of them found a single time. Approximately 0.3% of the sample belongs to the ten largest clones. The starting material was CD4+ or CD8+ T cells sorted from blood, obtained in a trial of the OX40 agonist ivuxolimab. The receptors were sampled from an adult with an advanced solid tumor such as melanoma, head and neck, liver or kidney cancer.

The chain recombines TRBV2 with TRBJ1-4; 8 nucleotides agree with TRBD1. This CDR3 region has 16 residues. V trimming: 4 bases; J trimming: 4 bases; junction bases outside the gene matches: 8. Germline CDR1 reads SNHLY; CDR2 reads FYNNEI. The CDR3 reads CASSGTGLSVNEKLFF. The DNA of the CDR3 is TGTGCCAGCAGTGGGACAGGGTTGTCAGTTAATGAAAAACTGTTTTTT.

As regards this clone: Relative to the germline gene, one junction end is altered; a read error may explain this. The chain couples TRBV4-1 to TRBJ2-1, with 16 positions matching TRBD2. CDR3 size: 18 residues. In germline, CDR1 is MGHRA, CDR2 YSYEKL. The CDR3 DNA sequence: TGCGCCAGCAGCGGGGGGACTAGCGGGAGGGTGGTCCACAATGGGCAGTTCTTC. Protein sequence: CASSGGTSGRVVHNGQFF.

The V gene is TRBV5-1, the J gene TRBJ2-1; TRBD1 agrees at 9 bases. CDR3 length: 16 residues. The J segment lost 7 bases and the V segment lost 4 bases, leaving 12 bases of the junction unmatched. CDR1 is SGHRS and CDR2 is YFSETQ in the germline V gene. The CDR3 is CASSPQGAMGVNEQFF. Written as DNA, the CDR3 is TGCGCCAGCAGCCCACAGGGGGCGATGGGCGTGAATGAGCAGTTCTTC.

This CDR3 is CASSYLAEETQYF. Written as DNA, the CDR3 is TGTGCCAGCAGTTACTTGGCGGAAGAGACCCAGTACTTC. The chain is built from TRBV6-6 and TRBJ2-5; D is unresolved. The CDR3 length is 13 residues. Germline V lookup: CDR1 MNHNY, CDR2 SVGAGI (reference sequence). V gave up 1 base and J gave up 3 bases, with 6 bases separating them.

Only one count was recorded for this clone. The CDR3 loop reads CASKAGGRIQYF. DNA of the CDR3: TGTGCCAGTAAGGCGGGCGGAAGGATTCAGTACTTC. This sequence joins TRBV19 and TRBJ2-4; possible D gene TRBD2, 5 bases. The CDR3 has 12 residues. Germline V gene sequence: CDR1 LNHDA, CDR2 SQIVND (reference sequence). V lost 7 bases and J 10 bases, leaving 14 bases between the germline ends.

CDR3 bases: TGTGCCAGCAAGACAAATAGCAATCAGCCCCAGCATTTT. This sequence encodes CASKTNSNQPQHF. This rearrangement joins TRBV2 to TRBJ1-5, with D unresolved. V was pared by 7 bases and J by 0 bases, with 7 bases between. The germline V gene has CDR1 SNHLY and CDR2 FYNNEI. CDR3 size: 13 residues.

This chain uses TRBV29-1 with TRBJ2-7; 8 bases are a match to TRBD1. Germline lookup yields CDR1 SQVTM and CDR2 ANQGSEA. CDR3 length: 15 residues. Trimming removed 2 bases from V and 4 bases from J; junction bases left unmatched: 10. Here the CDR3 reads CSVEKGQGAVYEQYF. CDR3 nucleotide sequence: TGCAGCGTTGAAAAGGGGCAGGGGGCGGTGTACGAGCAGTACTTC.

V and J are TRBV5-6 and TRBJ2-3, with D maybe TRBD2 (6 bases). Germline-derived CDR1 and CDR2 are SGHDT and YYEEEE. CDR3 length: 13 amino acids. V was cut by 8 bases and J by 6 bases, with 16 bases left in between. The CDR3 DNA reads TGTGCCAGTTCGCGGGGTAATTCTGATACGCAGTATTTT. Encoded protein: CASSRGNSDTQYF.

This chain joins TRBV11-3 and TRBJ2-5; 9 positions match TRBD1. Germline CDR1 SGHNT, CDR2 YENEEA. CDR3 length: 15 amino acids. With 5 bases clipped from V and 5 bases from J, the junction kept 9 bases outside the gene matches. The DNA of the CDR3 is TGTGCCAGCAGCCAGGGACAGGGAATCATCGAGACCCAGTACTTC. Protein product: CASSQGQGIIETQYF.

The rearrangement uses TRBV7-2 and TRBJ1-1; 9 bases align to TRBD1. The CDR3 contains 14 residues. V shed 3 bases, J shed 1 base, and the junction held 0 bases outside the gene matches. Per the germline V gene, CDR1 is SGHTA and CDR2 is FQGNSA. CDR3 in amino acids: CASSLGQGNTEAFF. The DNA for the CDR3 is TGTGCCAGCAGCTTGGGACAGGGGAACACTGAAGCTTTCTTT.

The chain recombines TRBV28 with TRBJ2-2; D ambiguous. The CDR3 totals 15 residues. The V end lost 3 bases, the J end lost 0 bases, and 8 bases lay between the germline ends. Germline V CDR1 and CDR2: MDHEN, SYDVKM. The CDR3 DNA sequence: TGTGCCAGCAGTTTTGGCCAGGCGAACACCGGGGAGCTGTTTTTT. Translated, it gives CASSFGQANTGELFF.

The chain employs TRBV28 and TRBJ2-4, with D possibly TRBD2 on 6 matching bases. Trimming cost V 2 bases and J 8 bases, with 16 bases left between them. Germline assignment: CDR1 MDHEN and CDR2 SYDVKM. This CDR3 region has 15 residues. This chain's CDR3 is CASSLGGISLHIQYF. In DNA, the CDR3 is TGTGCCAGCAGTTTAGGGGGGATCTCTCTTCACATTCAGTACTTC.

V usage is TRBV7-9 and J usage is TRBJ1-1; 10 bases match TRBD1. CDR1 is SEHNR and CDR2 is FQNEAQ in the germline V gene (reference sequence). The CDR3 has 12 residues. The trim removed 4 bases at V and 11 bases at J, leaving 4 bases unmatched. The chain's CDR3 is CASSWDRGYAFF. The CDR3 DNA is TGTGCCAGCAGCTGGGACAGGGGATACGCTTTCTTT.

This rearrangement joins TRBV11-3 to TRBJ2-3; a possible D gene is TRBD2 (5 bases). CDR1 is SGHNT, CDR2 YENEEA, per germline. V was clipped by 1 base and J by 3 bases, with 8 bases between them. This CDR3 spans 14 amino acids. The CDR3 here is CASSLGPGTDTQYF. The CDR3 nucleotides read TGTGCCAGCAGCTTAGGTCCGGGAACAGATACGCAGTATTTT.

The rearrangement uses TRBV2 and TRBJ2-3; unclear D gene. The CDR3 has 13 residues. The germline CDR1 and CDR2 sequences are SNHLY and FYNNEI. V lost 7 bases and J lost 11, with 19 bases in between. CDR3 bases: TGTGCCAGCAACAGACTGGCTTTTGGTGAGCAGTATTTT. Translation: CASNRLAFGEQYF. The full variable domain, with the rest looked up from reference TRBV2 and TRBJ2-3, is EPEVTQTPSHQVTQMGQEVILRCVPISNHLYFYWYRQILGQKVEFLVSFYNNEISEKSEIFDDQFSVERPDGSNFTLKIRSTKLEDSAMYFCASNRLAFGEQYFGPGTRLTVL.

This clone was seen a few times. This rearrangement joins TRBV11-2 to TRBJ2-7, with 8 bases aligning to TRBD1. The CDR3 consists of 14 residues. The V gene end was trimmed by 3 bases and the J gene end by 5 bases; junction bases not matched to a gene: 6. Germline lookup yields CDR1 SGHAT and CDR2 FQNNGV. Here the CDR3 reads CASSFDRGTHEQYF. The CDR3 DNA sequence: TGTGCCAGCAGCTTTGACAGGGGAACCCACGAGCAGTACTTC.

This chain uses TRBV10-3 with TRBJ2-1; no definite D call. CDR1 is ENHRY, CDR2 SYGVKD, per germline. Between the trimmed V and J ends, which lost 4 bases and 9 bases, there was a span of 13 bases. The CDR3 sequence is 13 residues long. The CDR3 region is CAISGGMGFEQFF. The CDR3 nucleotides are TGTGCCATCAGTGGAGGTATGGGGTTTGAGCAGTTCTTC.

The rearrangement uses TRBV6-5 and TRBJ2-5, with TRBD1 matching 10 bases. The CDR3 is made up of 14 amino acids. The germline V gene encodes CDR1 MNHEY and CDR2 SVGAGI. Losses at the gene ends were 6 bases for V and 5 bases for J; bases not matched to a gene: 6. This CDR3 is CASRATGGWETQYF. CDR3 bases: TGTGCCAGCAGGGCGACAGGGGGCTGGGAGACCCAGTACTTC.

The V call is TRBV6-5, the J call TRBJ1-3; a weak D match, TRBD1 (6 bases). CDR3 size: 15 residues. CDR1 MNHEY and CDR2 SVGAGI come from the germline V gene. V shed 0 bases and J shed 1 base, with 7 bases lying between them. The CDR3 loop is CASSYSGGSGNTIYF. The CDR3 DNA reads TGTGCCAGCAGTTACTCAGGGGGTTCTGGAAACACCATATATTTT.

The DNA of the CDR3 is TGTGCCAGCACTACCGGGGGCCGTTACAATGAGCAGTTCTTC. Translating it yields CASTTGGRYNEQFF. The gene calls are TRBV5-4 and TRBJ2-1; the D gene could be TRBD1 or TRBD2 (6 bases each). V lost 6 bases and J 4 bases, leaving 14 bases between the germline ends. There are 14 residues in the CDR3. The germline gives CDR1 SGHNT, CDR2 YYREEE (reference sequence).